This TCR beta chain was sequenced during a study of shared clonotypes between healthy human individuals. Naive CD8 cells were CD45RO-negative, positively selected for CCR7, excluding terminally differentiated effector memory CD45RA+ cells. In regard to this clone: The antigen remains undetermined. The same CDR3 also results from other DNA sequences found in this sample.

Germline CDR1 SNHLY, CDR2 FYNNEI. The CDR3 length is 14 residues. V shed 6 bases, J shed 2 bases, and the junction held 4 bases outside the gene matches. Method: immunoSEQ multiplex PCR; TCRdb's copy keeps in-frame clones and lacks some. The sample has approximately 1.9 million clones, roughly 95% seen once. General study points: Represented diversity (both genetic and exposure-history) was limited by the small number of donors.

The clonotype comes from a man aged 18 to 30 in good health. Some clones in this sample may be carry-over from other donors' samples. This chain uses TRBV2 with TRBJ2-7; 10 bases are shared with TRBD1. Sequences were obtained from naive CD8+ T cells from PBMCs. DNA for the CDR3: TGTGCCAGCAGCGCCGGGACAGGGGCCTACGAGCAGTACTTC. Protein product: CASSAGTGAYEQYF.